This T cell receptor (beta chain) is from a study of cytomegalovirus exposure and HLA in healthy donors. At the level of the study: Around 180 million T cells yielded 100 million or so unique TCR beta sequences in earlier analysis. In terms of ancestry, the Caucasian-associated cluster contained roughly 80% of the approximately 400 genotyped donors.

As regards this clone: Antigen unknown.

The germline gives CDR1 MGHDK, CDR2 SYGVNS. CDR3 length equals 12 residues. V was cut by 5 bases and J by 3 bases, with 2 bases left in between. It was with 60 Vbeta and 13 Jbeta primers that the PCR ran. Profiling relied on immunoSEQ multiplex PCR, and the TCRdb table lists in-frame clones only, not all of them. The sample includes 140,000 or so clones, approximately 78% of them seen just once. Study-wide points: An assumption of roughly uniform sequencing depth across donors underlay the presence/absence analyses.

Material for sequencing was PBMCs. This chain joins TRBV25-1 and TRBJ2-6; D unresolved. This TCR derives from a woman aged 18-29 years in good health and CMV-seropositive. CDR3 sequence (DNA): TGTGCCAGCAGTTATGGGGCCAACGTCCTGACTTTC. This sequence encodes CASSYGANVLTF.